The sample holds many counts of the clone carrying this T cell receptor beta chain. What it recognizes is unknown. The entry originates in a study of regulatory T cells in long-lasting Graves disease. Study background: Newly diagnosed Graves' patients had taken antithyroid drugs under 3 months.

Time point reported: newly diagnosed GD, antithyroid drugs for less than 3 months. The TCR library was made from RNA that had been extracted from PBMCs in TRIzol. The patients included were those that came from an endocrinology department in Xi'an, China. Trimming left V 0 bases short and J 3 bases short, with 10 bases between. CDR1 and CDR2 (germline): SGHRS, YFSETQ. The CDR3 contains 15 residues. Regarding the study as a whole: Persistent Graves' patients showed less TCR diversity than newly diagnosed ones. Thyroid tissue went unstudied; only peripheral blood was examined.

For TCR beta, libraries came from iRepertoire HTBI primers and Arm-PCR of CDR3 regions. TCRdb independently ran MiXCR on the multiplex PCR reads; one entry per CDR3 protein. The sample contains hundreds of thousands of distinct CDR3 sequences, roughly a sixth of which appear only once. This chain joins TRBV5-1 and TRBJ1-5; D unclear. The sequencing here drew on peripheral blood mononuclear cells (PBMCs), taken at new diagnosis, from a patient treated with antithyroid drugs. This receptor was taken from a female donor with Graves disease. In nucleotides, the CDR3 is TGCGCCAGCAGCTTGGAGGGCGGCGACAATCAGCCCCAGCATTTT. Translation gives CASSLEGGDNQPQHF.